Each of the 31 T cell receptor beta chains below was sequenced from the same sample in a study of blood T cells in healthy people across ages. PCR was performed a second time for about 7 to 11 cycles using a sample-barcoded 5' primer and a J-beta primer mix. MiXCR, run by TCRdb on the 5' RACE reads, gives a single entry per CDR3 protein. Of fewer than 2,000,000 distinct CDR3 sequences detected, roughly 43% appear once; the ten largest clones hold roughly 23%. Sample: blood. The receptors here all came from a human donor in good health.

The chain is built from TRBV30 and TRBJ1-4; 8 bases map to TRBD1. The V gene end was trimmed by 4 bases and the J gene end by 4 bases; junction bases not matched to a gene: 2. CDR1 is GTSNPN, CDR2 SVGIG, per germline (reference sequence). The CDR3 length is 13 residues. The CDR3 DNA follows: TGTGCCTGGATGGGACAGGATAATGAAAAACTGTTTTTT. Translation: CAWMGQDNEKLFF.

This clonotype was counted only a few times. The chain employs TRBV28 and TRBJ2-7; D is uncertain. V was shortened by 6 bases and J by 0 bases, with 12 bases between the two germline ends. CDR1 is MDHEN and CDR2 is SYDVKM in the germline V gene. The CDR3 loop spans 14 amino acids. The CDR3 DNA is TGTGCCAGCAGCTTAATCAGTGACTCCTACGAGCAGTACTTC. Encoded protein: CASSLISDSYEQYF.

This clonotype turned up a few times. The chain carries TRBV7-2 and TRBJ1-2; 8 bases are shared with TRBD1. Germline V gene lookup returns CDR1 SGHTA and CDR2 FQGNSA. The V and J ends lost 1 base and 5 bases, in that order; junction bases with no gene match: 3. There are 14 residues in the CDR3. The CDR3 protein is CASSLGQGWYGYTF. As DNA, the CDR3 is TGTGCCAGCAGCTTAGGACAGGGGTGGTATGGCTACACCTTC.

This clonotype was observed a single time. The gene calls are TRBV13 and TRBJ2-7; 9 bases are a match to TRBD2. This CDR3 has 15 amino acids. The V segment lost 4 bases and the J segment 7 bases; nucleotides outside the gene matches: 11. Germline CDR1 and CDR2: PRHDT and FYEKMQ (reference sequence). The CDR3 sequence is CASSSTSGAYNEQYF. DNA for the CDR3: TGTGCCAGCAGCTCGACTAGCGGAGCTTACAATGAGCAGTACTTC.

The rearrangement uses TRBV20-1 and TRBJ1-5; possible D gene TRBD1, 6 bases. In germline, CDR1 is DFQATT, CDR2 SNEGSKA (reference sequence). This CDR3 is 13 amino acids long. The V gene lost 3 bases and the J gene lost 7 bases, with 13 bases spanning the gap. The CDR3 coding sequence is TGCAGTGCTAGTCGACAGGTAGAACAGCCCCAGCATTTT. The encoded protein is CSASRQVEQPQHF.

This chain links TRBV29-1 with TRBJ2-2; TRBD1 might be the D (6 bases). The CDR3 has 14 amino acids. V gave up 6 bases and J gave up 1 base, with 12 bases separating them. The germline V gene encodes CDR1 SQVTM and CDR2 ANQGSEA. CDR3 sequence reads: CSVSLTGNTGELFF. CDR3 nucleotide sequence: TGCAGCGTATCGTTGACAGGGAACACCGGGGAGCTGTTTTTT.

The gene calls are TRBV18 and TRBJ1-1; 7 nucleotides match TRBD1. Losses at the gene ends were 4 bases for V and 5 bases for J; bases not matched to a gene: 7. In germline, CDR1 is KGHSH, CDR2 LQKENI. The CDR3 runs 14 residues. Here the CDR3 reads CASSQDRLLTEAFF. For the CDR3, the DNA is TGTGCCAGCTCACAGGACAGGTTGCTGACTGAAGCTTTCTTT.

This clonotype has a handful of counts. V gene TRBV6-6 combines with J gene TRBJ2-6; no clear D. CDR1 and CDR2 (germline): MNHNY, SVGAGI (reference sequence). Trimming removed 5 bases from V and 2 bases from J, with 7 bases in between. The CDR3 covers 14 residues. The CDR3 coding sequence is TGTGCCAGCAGTCCCACGGCTGGGGCCAACGTCCTGACTTTC. Translated, it gives CASSPTAGANVLTF.

The chain couples TRBV9 to TRBJ1-3; maybe TRBD1 (5 bases). The CDR3 sequence is 18 residues long. Germline CDR1 SGDLS, CDR2 YYNGEE. The V gene lost 4 bases and the J gene lost 0 bases, with 20 bases spanning the gap. CDR3 DNA: TGTGCCAGCAGCAAAAGGATGACAGTTACTCCCTCTGGAAACACCATATATTTT. It specifies CASSKRMTVTPSGNTIYF.

This clonotype occurred a few times. At one end the junction does not follow the germline gene, possibly because of a read error. J is TRBJ1-2 and V is TRBV7-9; D not certain. The germline CDR1 and CDR2 sequences are SEHNR and FQNEAQ (reference sequence). The CDR3 has 14 amino acids. The chain's CDR3 is CAGSSSGRDFGYTF. The CDR3 DNA follows: TGTGCCGGCAGCTCTTCAGGCCGGGATTTTGGCTACACCTTC.

The chain is built from TRBV5-1 and TRBJ2-5; no clear D gene. CDR1 is SGHRS, CDR2 YFSETQ, per germline. CDR3 length: 13 amino acids. The ends were cut back, 5 bases at V and 2 bases at J, with 10 bases in the middle. CDR3 residues: CASRTQLQETQYF. DNA for the CDR3: TGCGCCAGCAGAACACAGCTGCAAGAGACCCAGTACTTC.

This clonotype was recorded a few times. This sequence joins TRBV20-1 and TRBJ1-2, with D unresolved. The V gene lost 0 bases and the J gene lost 4 bases, with 15 bases spanning the gap. Germline CDR1 is DFQATT and CDR2 is SNEGSKA (reference sequence). This CDR3 has 15 amino acids. CDR3 loop: CSARDSTEESYGYTF. The CDR3 DNA reads as TGCAGTGCTAGAGATTCAACTGAAGAATCCTATGGCTACACCTTC.

The chain joins TRBV27 to TRBJ2-2, with TRBD1 as a possible D gene (6 bases). Trimming stripped 0 bases from V and 6 bases from J, with 17 bases between. The CDR3 totals 17 residues. Germline V CDR1 and CDR2: MNHEY, SMNVEV (reference sequence). The CDR3 region is CASSLSLLVEGAGELFF. The CDR3 DNA sequence: TGTGCCAGCAGTTTATCCCTCCTTGTCGAGGGGGCCGGGGAGCTGTTTTTT.

This clonotype was observed a handful of times. The gene calls are TRBV5-6 and TRBJ1-5; 7 bases are shared with TRBD1. Germline V lookup: CDR1 SGHDT, CDR2 YYEEEE. This CDR3 region has 15 residues. After removal of 2 bases from V and 4 bases from J, the junction contained 6 bases not matched to a gene. The CDR3 region has the DNA TGTGCCAGCAGCTTCTATGACAGGGCGAATCAGCCCCAGCATTTT. It encodes CASSFYDRANQPQHF.

The chain has TRBV20-1 and TRBJ2-5; D gene uncertain. V lost 3 bases, J lost 6 bases, and 11 bases lay in between. The CDR3 contains 12 residues. The V gene's germline CDR1 is DFQATT and CDR2 SNEGSKA (reference sequence). The CDR3 sequence is CSASDGRQTQYF. CDR3 nucleotides: TGCAGTGCTAGCGATGGTAGACAGACCCAGTACTTC.

The V gene is TRBV29-1, the J gene TRBJ2-3, with 13 bases identical to TRBD2. V trimming: 4 bases; J trimming: 6 bases; junction bases outside the gene matches: 7. The CDR3 has 15 residues. Germline V gene sequence: CDR1 SQVTM, CDR2 ANQGSEA. The CDR3 here is CSVAGLAGLTDTQYF. CDR3 nucleotides: TGCAGCGTTGCGGGACTAGCGGGGCTCACGGATACGCAGTATTTT.

This clonotype appeared a few times. J is TRBJ1-2 and V is TRBV4-3, with D uncertain. The germline gives CDR1 LGHNA, CDR2 YSLEER. The CDR3 sequence is 19 residues long. V was clipped by 4 bases and J by 0 bases, with 24 bases between them. The CDR3 region is CASSLGLLERPDSNYGYTF. DNA for the CDR3: TGCGCCAGCAGCCTGGGCCTTCTGGAACGACCGGATTCTAACTATGGCTACACCTTC.

CDR3 region: CASSRAGDGYTF. As DNA, the CDR3 is TGTGCCAGCTCTCGGGCGGGGGATGGCTACACCTTC. The J gene is TRBJ1-2, the V gene TRBV6-1; perhaps TRBD1 as D (5 bases). The CDR3 loop spans 12 amino acids. Germline-derived CDR1 and CDR2 are MNHNS and SASEGT. Trimming left V 8 bases short and J 6 bases short, with 13 bases between.

The sample holds one count of this clonotype. V and J are TRBV12-1 and TRBJ2-3. TRBV12-1 counts as a pseudogene. The CDR3 length is 13 residues. This CDR3 is CASSFKFTDTQYF. The CDR3 coding sequence is TGTGCCAGCAGCTTTAAGTTCACAGATACGCAGTATTTT.

This chain connects TRBV20-1 to TRBJ2-3; 13 positions agree with TRBD2. Per the germline V gene, CDR1 is DFQATT and CDR2 is SNEGSKA (reference sequence). V trimming: 5 bases; J trimming: 2 bases; junction bases outside the gene matches: 10. The CDR3 is 17 amino acids. The CDR3 spells CSAPPAGLAGITDTQYF. CDR3 DNA: TGCAGTGCTCCCCCCGCGGGACTAGCGGGGATCACAGATACGCAGTATTTT.

The rearrangement uses TRBV5-1 and TRBJ2-3; the D gene is possibly TRBD2 (6 bases). This CDR3 contains 14 residues. V was shortened by 6 bases and J by 6 bases, with 17 bases between the two germline ends. Germline CDR1 is SGHRS and CDR2 is YFSETQ. CDR3 loop: CASTDVSGSDTQYF. The CDR3 DNA is TGCGCCAGCACCGACGTCAGCGGGTCGGATACGCAGTATTTT.

V gene TRBV9 combines with J gene TRBJ1-1; D is perhaps TRBD1 (5 bases). The germline CDR1 and CDR2 sequences are SGDLS and YYNGEE. Trimming removed 4 bases from V and 11 bases from J, with 15 bases in between. There are 12 residues in the CDR3. The CDR3 region is CASSTSQGPAFF. As DNA, the CDR3 is TGTGCCAGCAGCACCTCGCAGGGACCGGCTTTCTTT.

This clonotype came up a few times. The chain couples TRBV6-6 to TRBJ2-7; 9 nucleotides align to TRBD1. CDR1 and CDR2 (germline): MNHNY, SVGAGI (reference sequence). The junction had 2 bases not matched to a gene; V was cut back by 2 bases and J by 3 bases. The CDR3 is 14 amino acids. The CDR3 here is CASSYQTGGYEQYF. The CDR3 nucleotides read TGTGCCAGCAGTTACCAGACAGGGGGCTACGAGCAGTACTTC.

The table lists this clonotype with a few counts. This chain links TRBV20-1 with TRBJ2-7; D unclear. Germline V gives CDR1 DFQATT, CDR2 SNEGSKA (reference sequence). Trimming shortened V by 1 base and J by 0 bases, and 10 bases separated the two germline ends. CDR3 size: 14 residues. The DNA of the CDR3 is TGCAGTGCTAGAGTTGGTGGGGACTCCTACGAGCAGTACTTC. Its translation is CSARVGGDSYEQYF.

This clonotype was seen at least ten times. The V call is TRBV5-1, the J call TRBJ2-4; D is uncertain. Germline-derived CDR1 and CDR2 are SGHRS and YFSETQ. V lost 2 bases and J lost 7, with 10 bases in between. This CDR3 region has 13 residues. This CDR3 is CASSFGSDNIQYF. The CDR3, as DNA: TGCGCCAGCAGCTTCGGAAGTGACAACATTCAGTACTTC. Drawing the rest from reference TRBV5-1 and TRBJ2-4, the complete variable domain is KAGVTQTPRYLIKTRGQQVTLSCSPISGHRSVSWYQQTPGQGLQFLFEYFSETQRNKGNFPGRFSGRQFSNSRSEMNVSTLELGDSALYLCASSFGSDNIQYFGAGTRLSVL.

The chain couples TRBV10-3 to TRBJ2-5; 10 bases align to TRBD1. Germline lookup yields CDR1 ENHRY and CDR2 SYGVKD. V was pared by 8 bases and J by 4 bases, with 4 bases of the junction left unmatched. The CDR3 has 13 amino acids. The CDR3 bases are TGTGCCATCGGGAGACAGGGGGCAGAGACCCAGTACTTC. This sequence encodes CAIGRQGAETQYF.

The chain employs TRBV4-3 and TRBJ1-5, with D perhaps matching TRBD1 (5 bases). Germline-derived CDR1 and CDR2 are LGHNA and YSLEER. There are 17 residues in the CDR3. V lost 3 bases to trimming and J lost 11 bases, with 26 bases between them. CDR3 protein: CASSQIYGTGALLAQHF. The CDR3 DNA follows: TGCGCCAGCAGCCAGATTTATGGCACAGGTGCCCTCTTGGCCCAGCATTTT.

This clonotype was seen only a few times. The V gene is TRBV5-5, the J gene TRBJ2-3, with a weak D call TRBD2 (6 bases). Trimming removed 0 bases at V and 1 base at J, with 12 bases between. This CDR3 has 16 amino acids. CDR1 SGHKS and CDR2 YYEKEE come from the germline V gene (reference sequence). CDR3 in amino acids: CASSLDVGGGTDTQYF. In nucleotides, the CDR3 is TGTGCCAGCAGCTTGGATGTGGGCGGGGGCACAGATACGCAGTATTTT.

This clonotype was observed a handful of times. The chain employs TRBV30 and TRBJ2-1; the D is unclear. Germline V gene data show CDR1 as GTSNPN and CDR2 as SVGIG (reference sequence). The CDR3 runs to 11 residues. V lost 0 bases and J lost 10, with 7 bases in between. This CDR3 is CAWSVLTEQFF. The CDR3, as DNA: TGTGCCTGGAGTGTACTAACAGAGCAGTTCTTC.

This clonotype turned up a few times. The V and J genes are TRBV4-2 and TRBJ2-7; D uncertain. The CDR3 has 14 amino acids. Trimming cost V 1 base and J 5 bases, with 12 bases left between them. Germline V gene lookup returns CDR1 LGHNA and CDR2 YNFKEQ. The CDR3 loop reads CASSQGVGPHEQYF. CDR3 DNA sequence: TGTGCCAGCAGCCAAGGGGTAGGGCCCCACGAGCAGTACTTC.

The rearrangement links TRBV6-6 to TRBJ1-4, with 7 bases that match TRBD1. The J segment lost 11 bases and the V segment lost 4 bases, leaving 7 bases of the junction unmatched. From germline, CDR1 is MNHNY and CDR2 SVGAGI (reference sequence). This CDR3 comprises 13 residues. The CDR3 here is CASSSGQVEKLFF. The CDR3 nucleotides are TGTGCCAGCAGTTCCGGACAGGTAGAGAAACTGTTTTTT.